This T cell receptor (beta chain) was retrieved from a study of blood T cell repertoires in COVID-19. Sequencing was performed with immunoSEQ multiplex PCR; in TCRdb, only in-frame clones are kept and a portion is missing. Altogether roughly 140,000 clones are present, 88% being singletons, with the ten largest covering roughly 2.1%. Trimming pared 8 bases from V and 5 bases from J, leaving 12 bases between. The length of the CDR3 is 13 residues. Germline CDR1 reads SNHLY; CDR2 reads FYNNEI. The chain links TRBV2 to TRBJ1-4; D perhaps matches TRBD1 (5 bases). This receptor was identified in a human donor in a cohort sampled during active COVID-19. The sequencing input was peripheral blood. The CDR3 DNA reads as TGTGCCAGCGGATTACAGGAGAATGAAAAACTGTTTTTT. Its protein is CASGLQENEKLFF.